These T cell receptor beta chains were read from a single sample in a study of post-analysis software for immune sequencing data. MiXCR, run by TCRdb on the PCR reads, gives a single entry per CDR3 protein. The repertoire holds about 540,000 distinct CDR3 sequences, with 30% to 40% as singletons. Input material: blood. The receptors were sampled from a girl under 18 with multiple sclerosis. Both conserved end residues are part of each CDR3. Fields, in order: D gene, CDR3 length, V gene, J gene, clone size, CDR3 DNA, CDR3 protein. D genes are given only for firm matches. Expanded clones get a size class; other rows say once, few or many, or leave the size out.

>-|13|TRBV5-5|TRBJ2-5|few
TGTGCCAGCAGGCTGGCAGGGCTAGAGACCCAGTACTTC
CASRLAGLETQYF
>-|13|TRBV20-1|TRBJ2-3|-
TGCAGTGCTAGAGGATCTGGCGCAGATACGCAGTATTTT
CSARGSGADTQYF
>-|15|TRBV19|TRBJ2-7|-
TGTGCCAGTAGGCTAGGGGCCCCGAACTCCTACGAGCAGTACTTC
CASRLGAPNSYEQYF
>TRBD1|16|TRBV12-3/TRBV12-4|TRBJ1-1|once
TGTGCCAGCAGTTTCACTACAGGGGGCGCGAGGACTGAAGCTTTCTTT
CASSFTTGGARTEAFF
>TRBD2|14|TRBV7-2|TRBJ2-7|-
TGTGCCAGCAGCTTAACTAGCGGGGCCTACGAGCAGTACTTC
CASSLTSGAYEQYF
>-|14|TRBV6-1|TRBJ1-2|-
TGTGCCAGCAGCCCCAGCAGAGCTAACTATGGCTACACCTTC
CASSPSRANYGYTF
>-|15|TRBV28|TRBJ1-3|-
TGTGCCAGCAGTTTAACGCCTCCCGGGTCGGACACCATATATTTT
CASSLTPPGSDTIYF
>-|16|TRBV7-9|TRBJ2-7|-
TGTGCCAGCAGCTTACACACGAAACCCTCCTACAATGAGCAGTACTTC
CASSLHTKPSYNEQYF
>-|11|TRBV6-4|TRBJ2-1|few
TGTGCCAGCAGTAACTACAATGAGCAGTTCTTC
CASSNYNEQFF
>-|13|TRBV12-3/TRBV12-4|TRBJ2-3|once
TGTGCCAGCACCGCCGCCTGGGCAGATACGCAGTATTTT
CASTAAWADTQYF
>-|15|TRBV14|TRBJ1-4|once
TGTGCCAGCAGCCAAGGAACAGGGTTCGGTGAAAAACTGTTTTTT
CASSQGTGFGEKLFF
>TRBD2|14|TRBV20-1|TRBJ2-1|-
TGCAGTGCTAAGACTAGCGGGGTTGACAATGAGCAGTTCTTC
CSAKTSGVDNEQFF
>TRBD1|14|TRBV20-1|TRBJ1-1|few
TGCAGTGCTCAAGGTGACAGGGGAAAGGCTGAAGCTTTCTTT
CSAQGDRGKAEAFF
>TRBD1|14|TRBV7-2|TRBJ1-1|few
TGTGCCAGCAGCTTAGGGTCAGGGGGCACTGAAGCTTTCTTT
CASSLGSGGTEAFF
>TRBD2|19|TRBV6-2/TRBV6-3|TRBJ2-5|-
TGTGCCAGCACCCCAATACCCGGGACTAGCGGGGTTTTCCAAGAGACCCAGTACTTC
CASTPIPGTSGVFQETQYF
>-|15|TRBV28|TRBJ1-5|few
TGTGCCAGCATCCGCATGGGGACGGGCAATCAGCCCCAGCATTTT
CASIRMGTGNQPQHF
>-|15|TRBV7-9|TRBJ1-2|many
TGTGCCAGCAGCCCACCCGACTGGCTTAACTATGGCTACACCTTC
CASSPPDWLNYGYTF
>-|15|TRBV5-6|TRBJ2-3|-
TGTGTCAGCAGCTCTCCGTTGGAGGGGAGGGATACGCAGTATTTT
CVSSSPLEGRDTQYF
>TRBD2|14|TRBV7-3|TRBJ2-5|many
TGTGCCAGCAGCTTGATCGGGGGGCAAGAGACCCAGTACTTC
CASSLIGGQETQYF
>-|11|TRBV7-2|TRBJ2-5|-
TGTGCCAGCAGCGAAGACGAGACCCAGTACTTC
CASSEDETQYF
>-|15|TRBV5-6|TRBJ1-5|-
TGTGCCAGCAGCTTGAGCAGGACGGGCAATCAGCCCCAGCATTTT
CASSLSRTGNQPQHF
>-|14|TRBV10-3|TRBJ1-4|-
TGTGCCACCAGGAGCCCTACAGCCGATGAAAAACTGTTTTTT
CATRSPTADEKLFF
>-|14|TRBV6-5|TRBJ1-5|few
TGTGCCAGCAGGTCCGTGGGGAGCAATCAGCCCCAGCATTTT
CASRSVGSNQPQHF
>-|13|TRBV5-1|TRBJ1-5|-
TGCGCCAGTTCTGGGGAGGGCAATCAGCCCCAGCATTTT
CASSGEGNQPQHF
>-|12|TRBV4-1|TRBJ2-7|-
TGCGCCAGCAGCCAAGTCATGGGCGAGCAGTACTTC
CASSQVMGEQYF
>TRBD1|13|TRBV10-3|TRBJ1-1|-
TGTGCCATCAGAGACAGGGGCACGACTGAAGCTTTCTTT
CAIRDRGTTEAFF
>-|14|TRBV25-1|TRBJ1-2|-
TGTGCCGGCAGTCGACAGAATTCTAACTATGGCTACACCTTC
CAGSRQNSNYGYTF
>-|16|TRBV6-1|TRBJ2-4|-
TGTGCCAGCAGGGACACACTTAGGGACCCCAAAAACATTCAGTACTTC
CASRDTLRDPKNIQYF
>-|15|TRBV20-1|TRBJ2-7|many
TGCAGTGCTAGAGATCCAAATACAGGCCCCTACGAGCAGTACTTC
CSARDPNTGPYEQYF
>-|13|TRBV12-3/TRBV12-4|TRBJ2-7|few
TGTGCCAGCAGCACTTCCGGCTCCTACGAGCAGTACTTC
CASSTSGSYEQYF
>-|11|TRBV20-1|TRBJ2-7|-
TGCAGTGCTGGTACTAGGGGCGAGCAGTACTTC
CSAGTRGEQYF
>-|13|TRBV6-6|TRBJ2-5|few
TGTGCCGGCATCAAAGAGGGTGGCGAGACCCAGTACTTC
CAGIKEGGETQYF
>-|12|TRBV20-1|TRBJ2-1|-
TGCAGTGCTAGTCCTGTGGGTTACGAGCAGTTCTTC
CSASPVGYEQFF
>TRBD2|17|TRBV5-1|TRBJ2-5|-
TGCGCCAGCAGCTTGACTAGCGGGGGGCTCCCGGAAGAGACCCAGTACTTC
CASSLTSGGLPEETQYF
>-|14|TRBV4-1|TRBJ1-1|-
TGCGCCAGCAGCCTCCCCGGGTCCAGCCCTGAAGCTTTCTTT
CASSLPGSSPEAFF
>-|13|TRBV12-3/TRBV12-4|TRBJ1-2|-
TGTGCCAGCAGCGGGACTTTAGGCTATGGCTACACCTTC
CASSGTLGYGYTF
>-|14|TRBV29-1|TRBJ2-3|-
TGCAGCGCACAACAGGATTCAAGCACAGATACGCAGTATTTT
CSAQQDSSTDTQYF
>-|11|TRBV25-1|TRBJ1-2|-
TGTGCCAGCAGTGAACCCCAAGGCTACACCTTC
CASSEPQGYTF
>-|13|TRBV20-1|TRBJ2-5|few
TGCAGTGCTAGAGAATACTTCCAAGAGACCCAGTACTTC
CSAREYFQETQYF
>TRBD1|19|TRBV6-1|TRBJ1-3|once
TGTGCCAGCACCCAGATGTGGGGACAGGGGGCGAGCTCTGGAAACACCATATATTTT
CASTQMWGQGASSGNTIYF
>TRBD2|14|TRBV7-2|TRBJ2-6|once
TGTGCCAGCAGGTCGGGAGGAGGGGCCAACGTCCTGACTTTC
CASRSGGGANVLTF
>-|13|TRBV5-1|TRBJ1-4|-
TGCGCCAGCAGAGGAGCGAGGGATGAAAAACTGTTTTTT
CASRGARDEKLFF
>-|12|TRBV6-5|TRBJ1-1|few
TGTGCCAGCAGTTACCCCGGACAGGAAGCTTTCTTT
CASSYPGQEAFF
>TRBD1|15|TRBV5-8|TRBJ2-2|-
TGTGCCAGCAGCCCCGGGACAGGGCCAACCGGGGAGCTGTTTTTT
CASSPGTGPTGELFF
>-|16|TRBV6-6|TRBJ2-3|-
TGTGCCAGCAGTTCCCCGCAGAAAACTAGCACAGATACGCAGTATTTT
CASSSPQKTSTDTQYF
>-|12|TRBV4-1|TRBJ1-1|-
TGCGCCAGCAGCCAAGAATGGACTGAAGCTTTCTTT
CASSQEWTEAFF
>TRBD2|15|TRBV7-2|TRBJ2-3|-
TGTGCCAGCAGCTCGGGACTAGGGGTGGGAGATACGCAGTATTTT
CASSSGLGVGDTQYF
>-|14|TRBV7-9|TRBJ2-7|-
TGTGCCGTAGTTGGGGGCGCTAGCTCCTACGAGCAGTACTTC
CAVVGGASSYEQYF
>-|11|TRBV20-1|TRBJ1-1|-
TGCAGTGCTACGCCGAACACTGAAGCTTTCTTT
CSATPNTEAFF
>-|17|TRBV20-1|TRBJ2-5|many
TGCAGTGCTCTCCCACTAAGGACTACCAAATACCAAGAGACCCAGTACTTC
CSALPLRTTKYQETQYF
>-|15|TRBV5-1|TRBJ1-6|-
TGCGCCAGCAGCTTGGCGGATCAGGGGAATTCACCCCTCCACTTT
CASSLADQGNSPLHF
>-|14|TRBV4-1|TRBJ2-1|-
TGCGCCAGCAGCCAAGTGGGGTACCAAGAGACCCAGTTCTTC
CASSQVGYQETQFF
>-|16|TRBV5-1|TRBJ2-7|few
TGCGCCAGCAGCTTGACGTCGGGACGGAGTACCTACGAGCAGTACTTC
CASSLTSGRSTYEQYF
>-|14|TRBV9|TRBJ2-5|few
TGTGCCAGCAGCGGAGTTGGGGCCGGGGAGACCCAGTACTTC
CASSGVGAGETQYF
>TRBD2|14|TRBV7-2|TRBJ2-1|-
TGTGCCAGCCGCGCTAGCGGGGCTTACAATGAGCAGTTCTTC
CASRASGAYNEQFF
>-|13|TRBV18|TRBJ2-7|-
TGTGCCAGCTCACCCCGGGCAAACTACGAGCAGTACTTC
CASSPRANYEQYF